The 27 T cell receptor beta chains reported below all come from one sample, sequenced in a study of tissue T cells after allogeneic stem cell transplantation. Using immunoSEQ multiplex PCR, the repertoire was profiled, and TCRdb retains in-frame clones only, with some absent. The data contain about 600 clones, 73% of them singletons. The sample consisted of blood, taken at autopsy. The receptors shown here come from a female patient aged 18 to 55 with steroid-refractory graft-versus-host disease after an allogeneic stem cell transplant. The graft donor may have given rise to some T cells.

The chain recombines TRBV6-5 with TRBJ1-3; a possible D gene is TRBD1 (5 bases). V lost 3 bases and J lost 0, with 9 bases in between. Germline CDR1 and CDR2: MNHEY and SVGAGI. The CDR3 is made up of 15 amino acids. The CDR3 DNA is TGTGCCAGCAGTTATTGGACAAGCTCTGGAAACACCATATATTTT. This codes for CASSYWTSSGNTIYF.

This chain uses TRBV7-6 with TRBJ1-2; D may be TRBD1 (5 bases). This CDR3 has 16 amino acids. Germline CDR1 reads SGHVS; CDR2 reads FNYEAQ. V lost 3 bases to trimming and J lost 0 bases, with 14 bases between them. CDR3 DNA sequence: TGTGCCAGCAGCTTGTCCGGGACGCTAGCTAACTATGGCTACACCTTC. Translated: CASSLSGTLANYGYTF.

The genes are TRBV29-1 and TRBJ2-3, with TRBD2 matching over 13 bases. This CDR3 spans 14 amino acids. Trimming at V came to 3 bases and at J to 5 bases, leaving 2 bases not matched to a gene. The germline V gene has CDR1 SQVTM and CDR2 ANQGSEA. The CDR3 bases are TGCAGCGTTGACACTAGCGGGGGGGTAGATACGCAGTATTTT. It is translated as CSVDTSGGVDTQYF.

As to this clone: This sample also contains other DNA sequences that code for the same CDR3. The chain recombines TRBV7-9 with TRBJ2-3; 16 bases match TRBD2. This CDR3 has 17 residues. Germline CDR1 is SEHNR and CDR2 is FQNEAQ (reference sequence). V shed 5 bases, J shed 2 bases, and the junction held 4 bases outside the gene matches. CDR3 sequence: CASSLGLAGGITDTQYF. In DNA form, the CDR3 reads TGTGCCAGCAGCCTGGGACTAGCGGGGGGGATCACAGATACGCAGTATTTT.

The chain uses TRBV28 and TRBJ2-5, with 8 bases identical to TRBD2. Germline assignment: CDR1 MDHEN and CDR2 SYDVKM. V lost 2 bases, J lost 7 bases, and 6 bases stayed unmatched. There are 14 residues in the CDR3. CDR3 loop: CASSLTGREGTQYF. The CDR3 DNA sequence: TGTGCCAGCAGTTTAACCGGACGGGAGGGGACCCAGTACTTC.

V gene TRBV5-1 combines with J gene TRBJ1-1, with TRBD1 identical over 8 bases. Germline V CDR1 and CDR2: SGHRS, YFSETQ. The trim removed 4 bases at V and 1 base at J, leaving 6 bases unmatched. The length of the CDR3 is 15 residues. CDR3 bases: TGCGCCAGCAGCCAAAGACAGGGGAGGAACACTGAAGCTTTCTTT. Protein sequence: CASSQRQGRNTEAFF.

This clone showed up just once. The rearrangement uses TRBV7-3 and TRBJ2-7, with 9 nucleotides matching TRBD1. Germline V gene data show CDR1 as SGHTA and CDR2 as FQGTGA. CDR3 length: 14 residues. The V gene end was trimmed by 5 bases and the J gene end by 2 bases; junction bases not matched to a gene: 4. CDR3 residues: CASSPDRGAYEQYF. DNA for the CDR3: TGTGCCAGCAGCCCGGACAGGGGAGCCTACGAGCAGTACTTC.

V is TRBV25-1 and J is TRBJ2-4; 7 bases fit TRBD2. The J segment lost 8 bases and the V segment lost 5 bases, leaving 6 bases of the junction unmatched. The V gene's germline CDR1 is MGHDK and CDR2 SYGVNS. The length of the CDR3 is 13 residues. CDR3 coding DNA: TGTGCCAGCAGTCTGGGACTAAAAGACATTCAGTACTTC. Its protein product is CASSLGLKDIQYF.

V gene TRBV6-6 combines with J gene TRBJ1-4; maybe TRBD1 (5 bases). The V and J ends lost 0 bases and 11 bases respectively, with 19 bases between them. CDR3 length: 16 amino acids. Germline-derived CDR1 and CDR2 are MNHNY and SVGAGI (reference sequence). Here the CDR3 DNA reads TGTGCCAGCAGTTACTCAGGGGCCTACGAGAAGAGGAAACTGTTTTTT. Its protein product is CASSYSGAYEKRKLFF.

This chain links TRBV5-6 with TRBJ1-5; D is unresolved. The CDR3 consists of 14 residues. V was pared by 3 bases and J by 0 bases, with 7 bases between. CDR1 SGHDT and CDR2 YYEEEE come from the germline V gene. CDR3 in DNA: TGTGCCAGCAGCTGGGGTTTTAGCAATCAGCCCCAGCATTTT. It is translated as CASSWGFSNQPQHF.

This clone was counted a single time. The chain carries TRBV7-9 and TRBJ1-1; D might be TRBD1 (6 bases). The CDR3 has 17 residues. Germline V gene sequence: CDR1 SEHNR, CDR2 FQNEAQ (reference sequence). The ends were cut back, 2 bases at V and 5 bases at J, with 21 bases in the middle. The CDR3 DNA reads TGTGCCAGCAGCTTAATGTCCTTGGGACACCCGCTGACTGAAGCTTTCTTT. The encoded protein is CASSLMSLGHPLTEAFF.

This clone was counted only a few times. The rearrangement joins TRBV4-2 to TRBJ2-5; TRBD2 aligns across 10 bases. Trimming at V came to 2 bases and at J to 4 bases, leaving 13 bases not matched to a gene. Germline loops: CDR1 LGHNA, CDR2 YNFKEQ. CDR3 length equals 18 residues. The CDR3 spells CASSQLPAGGPRVETQYF. The CDR3 DNA sequence: TGTGCCAGCAGCCAATTACCAGCGGGAGGGCCCCGCGTAGAGACCCAGTACTTC.

The gene calls are TRBV9 and TRBJ2-2; TRBD1 is a possible D gene (6 bases). CDR1 SGDLS and CDR2 YYNGEE come from the germline V gene. The CDR3 covers 15 residues. Trimming stripped 2 bases from V and 0 bases from J, with 8 bases between. CDR3 in amino acids: CASSVGQANTGELFF. The CDR3 nucleotides are TGTGCCAGCAGCGTGGGACAAGCGAACACCGGGGAGCTGTTTTTT.

The rearrangement uses TRBV24-1 and TRBJ2-5, with 7 bases aligning to TRBD1. With 11 bases clipped from V and 9 bases from J, the junction kept 11 bases outside the gene matches. The CDR3 sequence is 12 residues long. Germline V gives CDR1 KGHDR, CDR2 SFDVKD. The CDR3 nucleotides are TGTGCCATAGGGACAGTGGATAAGTCCCAGTACTTC. Its protein product is CAIGTVDKSQYF.

The chain recombines TRBV6-6 with TRBJ2-7, with 9 bases matching TRBD1. The germline CDR1 and CDR2 sequences are MNHNY and SVGAGI (reference sequence). CDR3 size: 13 residues. The junction had 5 bases not matched to a gene; V was cut back by 8 bases and J by 3 bases. CDR3 protein: CASRKTGGYEQYF. The CDR3 nucleotides read TGTGCCAGCCGTAAGACAGGGGGCTACGAGCAGTACTTC.

The chain joins TRBV7-9 to TRBJ2-3; D is possibly TRBD2 (5 bases). Germline CDR1 is SEHNR and CDR2 is FQNEAQ (reference sequence). This CDR3 has 12 amino acids. With 2 bases removed from V and 7 bases from J, the gap between germline ends came to 7 bases. The CDR3 coding sequence is TGTGCCAGCAGCTTATGGGAGAATACGCAGTATTTT. It codes for CASSLWENTQYF.

This clone showed up just a few times. The rearrangement joins TRBV9 to TRBJ1-2; D is uncertain. The V gene's germline CDR1 is SGDLS and CDR2 YYNGEE. The CDR3 covers 15 residues. With 0 bases removed from V and 8 bases from J, the gap between germline ends came to 17 bases. DNA of the CDR3: TGTGCCAGCAGCGTAGGGCCCATCGGTGAGGGAGGCTACACCTTC. Translated, it gives CASSVGPIGEGGYTF.

This sequence joins TRBV29-1 and TRBJ2-7; TRBD1 aligns across 12 bases. The CDR3 spans 17 residues. Per the germline V gene, CDR1 is SQVTM and CDR2 is ANQGSEA. V dropped 5 bases and J dropped 4; count of bases not matched to a gene: 15. DNA of the CDR3: TGCAGCGTTTGGAGGATAAAGCGGGACAGGGGGCTATACGAGCAGTACTTC. Its translation: CSVWRIKRDRGLYEQYF.

J is TRBJ1-1 and V is TRBV15, with D possibly TRBD1 on 5 matching bases. V dropped 5 bases and J dropped 6 bases, with 25 bases sitting between them. The germline CDR1 and CDR2 sequences are LNHNV and YYDKDF (reference sequence). This CDR3 is built from 17 residues. The DNA of the CDR3 is TGTGCCACCAGCGGGACCCTGAACAAAGGGAGGGGCGCTGAAGCTTTCTTT. This sequence encodes CATSGTLNKGRGAEAFF.

CDR3 DNA sequence: TGTGCCAGCAGCCTAAGGGGGACGAGGGGTCAAGAGACCCAGTACTTC. It encodes CASSLRGTRGQETQYF. This chain uses TRBV7-8 with TRBJ2-5; perhaps TRBD1 as D (6 bases). The CDR3 is made up of 16 amino acids. Germline CDR1 and CDR2: SGHVS and FQNEAQ. Trimming stripped 5 bases from V and 2 bases from J, with 18 bases between. The full variable domain, rest sourced from reference TRBV7-8 and TRBJ2-5, is GAGVSQSPRYKVAKRGQDVALRCDPISGHVSLFWYQQALGQGPEFLTYFQNEAQLDKSGLPSDRFFAERPEGSVSTLKIQRTQQEDSAVYLCASSLRGTRGQETQYFGPGTRLLVL.

This chain uses TRBV7-6 with TRBJ1-6; no clear D gene. CDR3 length: 14 amino acids. V was clipped by 6 bases and J by 7 bases, with 13 bases between them. Germline CDR1 and CDR2: SGHVS and FNYEAQ. Here the CDR3 DNA reads TGTGCCAGCAGTCTAGGGAAGGCGAATTCACCCCTCCACTTT. This sequence encodes CASSLGKANSPLHF.

The chain is built from TRBV10-3 and TRBJ2-5; no firm D call. The CDR3 loop spans 15 amino acids. The V gene's germline CDR1 is ENHRY and CDR2 SYGVKD. V lost 0 bases, J lost 1 base, and 9 bases lay in between. The CDR3 reads CAISESTARQETQYF. The CDR3 coding sequence is TGTGCCATCAGTGAGTCCACAGCTCGCCAAGAGACCCAGTACTTC.

The J gene is TRBJ2-3, the V gene TRBV5-1, with 9 bases identical to TRBD1. Unmatched junction bases numbered 1, after V lost 4 bases and J lost 1 base. The length of the CDR3 is 14 residues. CDR1 and CDR2 from the germline V gene are SGHRS and YFSETQ. The CDR3 bases are TGCGCCAGCAGCGGGGACAGGGGCACAGATACGCAGTATTTT. It codes for CASSGDRGTDTQYF.

The chain couples TRBV9 to TRBJ1-5; D may be TRBD1 (6 bases). This CDR3 spans 14 amino acids. Germline V gene data show CDR1 as SGDLS and CDR2 as YYNGEE. Trimming pared 0 bases from V and 7 bases from J, leaving 11 bases between. In DNA form, the CDR3 reads TGTGCCAGCAGCGTAGGGGGGGGCAGCCAGCCCCAGCATTTT. Its protein product is CASSVGGGSQPQHF.

This clone was seen more than once but under ten times. The chain joins TRBV12-3 or TRBV12-4 to TRBJ2-3, with a weak D call TRBD2 (7 bases). This CDR3 contains 12 residues. With 10 bases removed from V and 7 bases from J, the gap between germline ends came to 15 bases. Here the CDR3 DNA reads TGTGCCACCCTGGGGGGGGCTTATACGCAGTATTTT. This translates into CATLGGAYTQYF.

The chain uses TRBV9 and TRBJ2-2, with 8 bases aligning to TRBD2. In germline, CDR1 is SGDLS, CDR2 YYNGEE. With 4 bases clipped from V and 6 bases from J, the junction kept 2 bases outside the gene matches. The length of the CDR3 is 13 residues. CDR3 nucleotides: TGTGCCAGCAGCCCGGGAGGGGCCGGGGAGCTGTTTTTT. It specifies CASSPGGAGELFF.

In this sample, this clone turned up once. The DNA for the CDR3 is TGTGCCATCAGTGAGGGTCCGGGGTCCCCCTGGGAGCAGTACTTC. As protein: CAISEGPGSPWEQYF. The chain uses TRBV10-3 and TRBJ2-7; TRBD2 might be the D (5 bases). V lost 2 bases, J lost 7 bases, and 18 bases lay in between. The V gene's germline CDR1 is ENHRY and CDR2 SYGVKD. CDR3 length: 15 residues.